The rows below give T cell receptor beta chains drawn from one sample of a study of tumor-infiltrating lymphocytes in glioblastoma multiforme. TCRdb itself ran the multiplex PCR reads through MiXCR, one entry per CDR3 protein. Seen here are 25,000 to 35,000 distinct CDR3 sequences, about 64% observed once, and the top ten hold around 34%. What was sequenced was brain tumor tissue. These receptor sequences come from a male donor with glioblastoma. Both conserved end residues are part of each CDR3. The D gene is left open where the match is weak. Some rows have no size entry. The others give once, few or many, or a class for an expanded clone.

d_call: TRBD2
clone_size: .
v_call: TRBV11-2
j_call: TRBJ2-7
cdr3_aa: CASSDSGGAGEQYF
cdr3_nt: TGTGCCAGCAGCGATAGCGGGGGGGCCGGAGAGCAGTACTTC

d_call: .
clone_size: .
v_call: TRBV2
j_call: TRBJ1-2
cdr3_aa: CASSELVAGCGYTF
cdr3_nt: TGTGCCAGCAGTGAATTAGTAGCCGGCTGTGGCTACACCTTC

d_call: TRBD2
clone_size: .
v_call: TRBV4-1
j_call: TRBJ2-1
cdr3_aa: CASSQPSGRADPEQFF
cdr3_nt: TGTGCCAGCAGCCAGCCTAGCGGGAGGGCCGACCCTGAGCAGTTCTTC

d_call: TRBD1
clone_size: few
v_call: TRBV29-1
j_call: TRBJ1-2
cdr3_aa: CSVFLGTADGYTF
cdr3_nt: TGCAGCGTTTTCCTAGGGACAGCGGATGGCTACACCTTC

d_call: .
clone_size: .
v_call: TRBV4-2
j_call: TRBJ2-1
cdr3_aa: CASSQAGAAYNGQFF
cdr3_nt: TGTGCCAGCAGCCAAGCGGGGGCCGCCTACAATGGGCAGTTCTTC

d_call: .
clone_size: .
v_call: TRBV25-1
j_call: TRBJ2-1
cdr3_aa: CASSAPYGLFF
cdr3_nt: TGTGCCAGCAGTGCTCCGTACGGTCTATTCTTC

d_call: .
clone_size: .
v_call: TRBV5-6
j_call: TRBJ2-5
cdr3_aa: CASNLVGAETQYF
cdr3_nt: TGTGCCAGCAACTTGGTAGGGGCGGAGACCCAGTACTTC

d_call: .
clone_size: many
v_call: TRBV4-1
j_call: TRBJ1-5
cdr3_aa: CASSHPGGAQPQHF
cdr3_nt: TGCGCCAGCAGCCATCCCGGGGGGGCTCAGCCCCAGCATTTT

d_call: .
clone_size: .
v_call: TRBV6-7
j_call: TRBJ1-2
cdr3_aa: CASSLSQGSHGYTF
cdr3_nt: TGTGCCAGCAGTCTTTCACAGGGATCACATGGCTACACCTTC

d_call: .
clone_size: medium-sized
v_call: TRBV20-1
j_call: TRBJ2-7
cdr3_aa: CSARDTYEQYF
cdr3_nt: TGCAGTGCGAGGGACACCTACGAGCAGTACTTC

d_call: TRBD1
clone_size: .
v_call: TRBV20-1
j_call: TRBJ1-1
cdr3_aa: CSVDDRGGTEAFF
cdr3_nt: TGTAGTGTAGACGACAGGGGGGGAACTGAAGCTTTCTTT

d_call: TRBD1
clone_size: few
v_call: TRBV19
j_call: TRBJ1-1
cdr3_aa: CASSKTGRTEAFF
cdr3_nt: TGTGCCAGTAGTAAGACAGGGAGGACTGAAGCTTTCTTT

d_call: .
clone_size: .
v_call: TRBV20-1
j_call: TRBJ1-5
cdr3_aa: CTAAGDMGNQPQHF
cdr3_nt: TGCACTGCAGCAGGCGATATGGGCAATCAGCCCCAGCATTTT

d_call: .
clone_size: .
v_call: TRBV24-1
j_call: TRBJ2-1
cdr3_aa: CAASEGLVSGDEQFF
cdr3_nt: TGTGCCGCCAGTGAAGGTCTAGTATCGGGAGATGAGCAGTTCTTC

d_call: .
clone_size: .
v_call: TRBV18
j_call: TRBJ2-7
cdr3_aa: CVSSPGTHEQYF
cdr3_nt: TGTGTCAGCTCACCGGGGACCCACGAGCAGTACTTC

d_call: TRBD2
clone_size: many
v_call: TRBV7-9
j_call: TRBJ2-1
cdr3_aa: CASSDRLAGNEQFF
cdr3_nt: TGTGCCAGCAGCGATCGACTAGCCGGCAATGAGCAGTTCTTC

d_call: .
clone_size: .
v_call: TRBV20-1
j_call: TRBJ2-1
cdr3_aa: CSVRDLGGYNEQFF
cdr3_nt: TGCAGTGTTAGAGATCTTGGGGGGTACAATGAGCAGTTCTTT

d_call: TRBD2
clone_size: .
v_call: TRBV20-1
j_call: TRBJ2-1
cdr3_aa: CTTSRLGLAGMNEQFF
cdr3_nt: TGCACTACTAGTCGACTGGGACTAGCGGGAATGAATGAGCAGTTCTTC

d_call: TRBD1
clone_size: .
v_call: TRBV29-1
j_call: TRBJ2-2
cdr3_aa: CSVVETGMPGELFF
cdr3_nt: TGCAGCGTTGTAGAGACAGGGATGCCCGGGGAGCTGTTCTTT

d_call: .
clone_size: .
v_call: TRBV6-6
j_call: TRBJ2-3
cdr3_aa: CASTGSSTYTQYF
cdr3_nt: TGTGCCAGCACGGGCTCCAGCACATATACGCAGTATTTT

d_call: .
clone_size: .
v_call: TRBV6-5
j_call: TRBJ2-5
cdr3_aa: CASSHSTQQETQYF
cdr3_nt: TGTGCCAGCAGCCACTCGACACAACAAGAGACCCAGTACTTC

d_call: TRBD2
clone_size: .
v_call: TRBV11-2
j_call: TRBJ2-5
cdr3_aa: CASSLGLAGFQWTQYF
cdr3_nt: TGTGCTAGCAGCTTAGGGCTAGCGGGGTTCCAATGGACCCAGTACTTC

d_call: .
clone_size: .
v_call: TRBV10-3
j_call: TRBJ2-3
cdr3_aa: CAISESGPSTDTQYF
cdr3_nt: TGTGCCATCAGTGAGTCGGGTCCTAGCACAGATACGCAGTACTTT

d_call: .
clone_size: .
v_call: TRBV11-2
j_call: TRBJ1-2
cdr3_aa: CASLVGTETNYGYTF
cdr3_nt: TGTGCCAGCTTAGTCGGGACGGAGACTAACTATGGCTACACCTTC

d_call: .
clone_size: .
v_call: TRBV6-1
j_call: TRBJ2-5
cdr3_aa: CASSEVVSSTAKYF
cdr3_nt: TGTGCCAGCAGTGAAGTGGTTAGCAGTACGGCCAAGTACTTC

d_call: TRBD1
clone_size: medium-sized
v_call: TRBV5-1
j_call: TRBJ2-2
cdr3_aa: CASSGGQWNTGELFF
cdr3_nt: TGCGCCAGCAGCGGGGGACAGTGGAACACCGGGGAGCTGTTTTTT

d_call: .
clone_size: few
v_call: TRBV24-1
j_call: TRBJ2-2
cdr3_aa: CATSKTGTEAGELSF
cdr3_nt: TGTGCCACCAGTAAAACAGGGACGGAGGCCGGGGAGCTGTCTTTT

d_call: TRBD1
clone_size: .
v_call: TRBV20-1
j_call: TRBJ1-4
cdr3_aa: CSAPDDQGVGGKLFF
cdr3_nt: TGCAGTGCCCCCGACGATCAGGGGGTGGGTGGAAAACTGTTTTTT

d_call: TRBD1
clone_size: medium-sized
v_call: TRBV10-3
j_call: TRBJ1-2
cdr3_aa: CAIRDRGTYGYTF
cdr3_nt: TGTGCCATCAGAGACAGGGGAACTTATGGCTACACCTTC

d_call: TRBD1
clone_size: .
v_call: TRBV20-1
j_call: TRBJ2-5
cdr3_aa: CSTIRTGAYQETQCF
cdr3_nt: TGCAGTACTATTCGGACAGGGGCGTACCAAGAGACCCAGTGCTTC

d_call: TRBD2
clone_size: many
v_call: TRBV20-1
j_call: TRBJ2-1
cdr3_aa: CSASLSSGVHNEQFF
cdr3_nt: TGCAGTGCTAGTTTGTCTAGCGGAGTCCACAATGAGCAGTTCTTC

d_call: .
clone_size: .
v_call: TRBV20-1
j_call: TRBJ2-5
cdr3_aa: CSTNREQETQYF
cdr3_nt: TGTAGTACGAACAGGGAACAAGAGACCCAGTACTTC

d_call: .
clone_size: .
v_call: TRBV30
j_call: TRBJ2-7
cdr3_aa: CAWSVLRNERYF
cdr3_nt: TGTGCCTGGAGTGTTTTGAGGAACGAGCGATACTTC

d_call: .
clone_size: .
v_call: TRBV11-1
j_call: TRBJ2-7
cdr3_aa: CTSSYRDGGGYEQYF
cdr3_nt: TGTACCAGCAGTTATCGTGATGGGGGCGGCTACGAGCAATACTTC

d_call: .
clone_size: many
v_call: TRBV6-6
j_call: TRBJ1-5
cdr3_aa: CASSNQVLNQPQHF
cdr3_nt: TGTGCCAGCTCTAATCAGGTCCTCAATCAGCCCCAGCATTTT

d_call: .
clone_size: many
v_call: TRBV7-9
j_call: TRBJ1-1
cdr3_aa: CASSPESAEAFF
cdr3_nt: TGTGCCAGCAGCCCCGAATCGGCTGAAGCTTTCTTT

d_call: TRBD1
clone_size: .
v_call: TRBV6-1
j_call: TRBJ1-1
cdr3_aa: CATCPQGANIIGTEAFF
cdr3_nt: TGTGCCACCTGCCCTCAGGGGGCGAATATTATTGGCACTGAAGCTTTCTTT

d_call: TRBD2
clone_size: .
v_call: TRBV12-3/TRBV12-4
j_call: TRBJ2-2
cdr3_aa: CASSNPNRAGSGAGELFF
cdr3_nt: TGTGCCAGCAGTAACCCAAACAGAGCGGGGTCGGGCGCCGGGGAGCTGTTTTTT

d_call: .
clone_size: .
v_call: TRBV29-1
j_call: TRBJ2-3
cdr3_aa: CSVAWTRSDTQYF
cdr3_nt: TGCAGCGTAGCATGGACTCGCTCAGATACGCAGTATTTT

d_call: TRBD1
clone_size: .
v_call: TRBV10-3
j_call: TRBJ2-7
cdr3_aa: CAISESARDSSYEQHF
cdr3_nt: TGTGCCATCAGTGAGTCGGCTAGGGACAGCTCCTACGAGCAGCACTTC

d_call: .
clone_size: .
v_call: TRBV6-1
j_call: TRBJ2-5
cdr3_aa: CASAMFDQETQYF
cdr3_nt: TGTGCCAGCGCGATGTTTGATCAGGAGACCCAATACTTC

d_call: TRBD2
clone_size: .
v_call: TRBV7-2
j_call: TRBJ2-7
cdr3_aa: CASSDLVGTSYEQYF
cdr3_nt: TGTGCCAGCAGCGACTTAGTTGGGACTAGCTACGAGCAGTACTTC

d_call: .
clone_size: .
v_call: TRBV29-1
j_call: TRBJ2-7
cdr3_aa: CSVSHDHYEQYF
cdr3_nt: TGCAGCGTTTCCCACGATCACTACGAGCAGTACTTC

d_call: .
clone_size: .
v_call: TRBV6-5
j_call: TRBJ2-3
cdr3_aa: CACSYSTREQYF
cdr3_nt: TGTGCCTGCAGTTACTCGACGCGGGAGCAGTATTTT

d_call: TRBD1
clone_size: .
v_call: TRBV11-1
j_call: TRBJ2-7
cdr3_aa: CANSGQEHEQYF
cdr3_nt: TGTGCCAACAGCGGACAGGAGCACGAGCAGTACTTC

d_call: TRBD1
clone_size: .
v_call: TRBV5-1
j_call: TRBJ2-1
cdr3_aa: CASGTGQGNEQFF
cdr3_nt: TGCGCCAGCGGCACAGGACAGGGCAATGAGCAGTTCTTC

d_call: .
clone_size: once
v_call: TRBV20-1
j_call: TRBJ1-1
cdr3_aa: CSAPDQSTEAFF
cdr3_nt: TGCAGTGCTCCGGACCAGAGCACTGAAGCTTTCTTT

d_call: .
clone_size: many
v_call: TRBV18
j_call: TRBJ1-1
cdr3_aa: CASSPTGGSRETEAFF
cdr3_nt: TGTGCCAGCTCACCCACAGGAGGGTCGCGGGAGACTGAAGCTTTCTTT

d_call: .
clone_size: .
v_call: TRBV29-1
j_call: TRBJ2-7
cdr3_aa: CSVTRWTDSYEQYF
cdr3_nt: TGCAGCGTTACGCGATGGACAGACTCCTACGAGCAGTACTTC

d_call: .
clone_size: .
v_call: TRBV7-3
j_call: TRBJ2-3
cdr3_aa: CASSSIHGSQYF
cdr3_nt: TGTGCCAGCAGCTCCATTCATGGGTCGCAGTATTTT

d_call: .
clone_size: .
v_call: TRBV29-1
j_call: TRBJ2-7
cdr3_aa: CSAREAGIYGEQYF
cdr3_nt: TGCAGCGCCCGAGAGGCGGGCATTTACGGTGAGCAGTACTTC

d_call: TRBD1
clone_size: many
v_call: TRBV5-5
j_call: TRBJ2-7
cdr3_aa: CASSLIQGAYEQYF
cdr3_nt: TGTGCCAGCAGCTTGATACAGGGGGCTTACGAGCAGTACTTC

d_call: TRBD1
clone_size: .
v_call: TRBV11-1
j_call: TRBJ1-2
cdr3_aa: CASSLALVFPGQGHYGYTF
cdr3_nt: TGTGCCAGCAGCTTAGCGCTAGTTTTCCCGGGACAGGGCCACTATGGCTACACCTTC

d_call: TRBD2
clone_size: many
v_call: TRBV4-2
j_call: TRBJ2-3
cdr3_aa: CASSQETRGGADTQYF
cdr3_nt: TGTGCCAGCAGCCAAGAGACCCGGGGAGGGGCAGATACGCAGTATTTT

d_call: .
clone_size: .
v_call: TRBV6-5
j_call: TRBJ2-1
cdr3_aa: CASSLPVRNYNEQFF
cdr3_nt: TGTGCCAGCAGCCTACCAGTGCGGAACTACAATGAGCAGTTTTTC

d_call: .
clone_size: .
v_call: TRBV20-1
j_call: TRBJ1-6
cdr3_aa: CSARGGSVNSPLHF
cdr3_nt: TGCAGTGCTAGAGGGGGTTCCGTGAATTCACCCCTCCACTTT

d_call: .
clone_size: .
v_call: TRBV4-2
j_call: TRBJ2-3
cdr3_aa: CASSQAHLDPNTQYF
cdr3_nt: TGTGCCAGCAGCCAAGCGCATTTAGACCCAAATACACAGTATTTT